This paragraph covers one T cell receptor beta chain sequence. Its target is unknown. The assay was immunoSEQ multiplex PCR, and TCRdb's table has in-frame clones only and misses some. The top ten hold about 11% of the sample, which has about 240,000 clones, around 89% seen once. This specimen belongs to a study of Ad26.COV2.S vaccination and SARS-CoV-2 variants. The treatment is: about 20 received Ad26.COV2.S at low or high dose, single or two shots; 5 received placebo; per-sample allocation not given. Sampling took place 63 days after the first vaccine or placebo injection. Losses at the gene ends were 4 bases for V and 8 bases for J; bases not matched to a gene: 12. The CDR3 extends over 16 amino acids. Germline-derived CDR1 and CDR2 are MGHRA and YSYEKL. Study results and caveats: Reports say spike-specific CD8+ and CD4+ T cell responses covered substantial breadth after vaccination. Quantification of TCR breadth and depth may have yielded underestimates of total T cell responses.

The sample in question was peripheral blood, obtained in a trial of Ad26.COV2.S vaccine versus placebo. The chain employs TRBV4-1 and TRBJ2-1; 9 bases fit TRBD1. This TCR was recovered from a person between 18 and 65 years old who received the Ad26.COV2.S COVID-19 vaccine or a placebo. CDR3 bases: TGCGCCAGCAGCCCAAGGGCGACAGGGGGGCTGGATGAGCAGTTCTTC. It is translated as CASSPRATGGLDEQFF.